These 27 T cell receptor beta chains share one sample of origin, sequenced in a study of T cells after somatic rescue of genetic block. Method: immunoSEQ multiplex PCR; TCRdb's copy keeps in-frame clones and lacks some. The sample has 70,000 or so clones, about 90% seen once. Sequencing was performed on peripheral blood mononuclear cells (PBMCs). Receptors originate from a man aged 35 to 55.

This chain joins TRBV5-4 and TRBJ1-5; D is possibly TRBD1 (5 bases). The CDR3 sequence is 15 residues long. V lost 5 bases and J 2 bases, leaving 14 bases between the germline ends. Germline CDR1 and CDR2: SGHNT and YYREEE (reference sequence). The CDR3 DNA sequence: TGTGCCAGCAGTTACCAGCCAGGGCGCAATCAGCCCCAGCATTTT. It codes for CASSYQPGRNQPQHF.

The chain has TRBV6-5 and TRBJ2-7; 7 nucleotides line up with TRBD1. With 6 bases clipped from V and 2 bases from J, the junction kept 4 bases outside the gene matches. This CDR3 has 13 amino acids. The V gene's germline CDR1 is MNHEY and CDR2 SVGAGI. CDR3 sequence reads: CASRVTGTYEQYF. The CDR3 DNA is TGTGCCAGCAGAGTGACAGGGACCTACGAGCAGTACTTC.

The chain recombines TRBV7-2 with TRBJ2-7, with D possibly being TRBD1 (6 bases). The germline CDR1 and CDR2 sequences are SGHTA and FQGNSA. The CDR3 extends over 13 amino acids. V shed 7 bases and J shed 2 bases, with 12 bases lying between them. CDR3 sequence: CASTHRAAYEQYF. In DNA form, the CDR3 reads TGTGCCAGCACCCACAGGGCAGCCTACGAGCAGTACTTC.

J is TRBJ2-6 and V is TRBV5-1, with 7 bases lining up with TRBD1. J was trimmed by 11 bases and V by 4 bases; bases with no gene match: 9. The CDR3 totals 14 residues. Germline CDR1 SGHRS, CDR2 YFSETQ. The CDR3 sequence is CASSPGNTGDVLTF. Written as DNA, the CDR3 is TGCGCCAGCAGCCCCGGAAACACAGGGGACGTCCTGACTTTC.

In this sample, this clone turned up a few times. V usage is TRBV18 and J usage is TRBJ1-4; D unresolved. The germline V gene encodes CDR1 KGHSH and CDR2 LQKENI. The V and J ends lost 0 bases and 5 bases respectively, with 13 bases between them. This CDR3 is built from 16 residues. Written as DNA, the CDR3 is TGTGCCAGCTCACCACCGGGAAGTCCGCGAAATGAAAAACTGTTTTTT. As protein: CASSPPGSPRNEKLFF.

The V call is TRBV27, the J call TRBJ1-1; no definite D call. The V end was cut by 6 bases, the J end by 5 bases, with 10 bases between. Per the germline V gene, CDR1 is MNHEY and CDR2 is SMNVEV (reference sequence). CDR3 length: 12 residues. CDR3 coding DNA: TGTGCCAGCAGAGGAGTATCGACTGAAGCTTTCTTT. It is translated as CASRGVSTEAFF.

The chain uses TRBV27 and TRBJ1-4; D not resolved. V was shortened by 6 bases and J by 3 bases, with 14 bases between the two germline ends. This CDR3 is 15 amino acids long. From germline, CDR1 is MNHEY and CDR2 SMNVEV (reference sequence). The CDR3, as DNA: TGTGCCAGCAGCCCTTGGTTGGGGTCTAATGAAAAACTGTTTTTT. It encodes CASSPWLGSNEKLFF.

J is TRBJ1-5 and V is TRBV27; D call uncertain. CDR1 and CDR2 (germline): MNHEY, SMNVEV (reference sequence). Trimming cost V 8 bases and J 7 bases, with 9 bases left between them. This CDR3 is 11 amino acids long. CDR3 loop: CASGFRQPQHF. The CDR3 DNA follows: TGTGCCAGCGGATTTAGGCAGCCCCAGCATTTT.

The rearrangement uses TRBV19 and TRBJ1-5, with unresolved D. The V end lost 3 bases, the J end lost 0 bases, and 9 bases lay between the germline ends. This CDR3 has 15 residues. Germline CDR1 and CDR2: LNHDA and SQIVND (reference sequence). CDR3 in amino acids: CASSMRPYSNQPQHF. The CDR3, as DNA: TGTGCCAGTAGTATGAGACCATATAGCAATCAGCCCCAGCATTTT.

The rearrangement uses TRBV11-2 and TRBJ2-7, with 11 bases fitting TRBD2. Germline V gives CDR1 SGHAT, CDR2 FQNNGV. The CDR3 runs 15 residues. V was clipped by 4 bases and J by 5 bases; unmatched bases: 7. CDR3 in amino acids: CASSSLAGGRNEQYF. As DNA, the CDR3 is TGTGCCAGCAGCTCTCTAGCGGGGGGCAGGAACGAGCAGTACTTC.

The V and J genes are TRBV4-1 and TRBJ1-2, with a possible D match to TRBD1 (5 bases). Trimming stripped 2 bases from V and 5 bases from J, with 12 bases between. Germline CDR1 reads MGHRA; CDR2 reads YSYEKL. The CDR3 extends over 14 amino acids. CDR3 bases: TGCGCCAGCAGCCAACAGGGTGAAGGATATGGCTACACCTTC. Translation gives CASSQQGEGYGYTF.

The CDR3 is CASSHPITSTNEKLFF. The CDR3, as DNA: TGCGCCAGCAGCCATCCCATCACGTCAACTAATGAAAAACTGTTTTTT. The chain carries TRBV4-1 and TRBJ1-4; D unresolved. CDR3 size: 16 residues. Deletions cut 3 bases from V and 0 bases from J, with 11 bases between. Looked up from germline, CDR1 is MGHRA and CDR2 is YSYEKL.

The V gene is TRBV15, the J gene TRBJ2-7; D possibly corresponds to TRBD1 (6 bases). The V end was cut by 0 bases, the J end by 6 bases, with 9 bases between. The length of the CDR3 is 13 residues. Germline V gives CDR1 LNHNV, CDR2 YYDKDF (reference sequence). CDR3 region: CATSRETGFEQYF. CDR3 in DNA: TGTGCCACCAGCAGAGAAACAGGGTTCGAGCAGTACTTC.

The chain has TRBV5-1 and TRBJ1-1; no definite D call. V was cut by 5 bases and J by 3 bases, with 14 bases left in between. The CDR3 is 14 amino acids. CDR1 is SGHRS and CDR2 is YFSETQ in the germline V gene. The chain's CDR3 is CASRSGSGDTEAFF. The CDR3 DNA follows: TGCGCCAGCAGGTCCGGGTCAGGCGACACTGAAGCTTTCTTT.

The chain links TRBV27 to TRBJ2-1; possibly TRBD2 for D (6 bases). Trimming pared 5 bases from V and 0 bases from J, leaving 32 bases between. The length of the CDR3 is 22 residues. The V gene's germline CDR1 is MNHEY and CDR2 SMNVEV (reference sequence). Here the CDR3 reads CASSPTRPTSTKSRGSYNEQFF. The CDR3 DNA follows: TGTGCCAGCAGTCCTACCCGGCCAACTAGCACCAAATCAAGGGGCTCCTACAATGAGCAGTTCTTC.

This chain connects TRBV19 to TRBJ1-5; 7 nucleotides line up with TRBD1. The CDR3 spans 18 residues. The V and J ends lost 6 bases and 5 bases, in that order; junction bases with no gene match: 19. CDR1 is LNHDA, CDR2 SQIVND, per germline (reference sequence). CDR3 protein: CASSPSPTRQGFYQPQHF. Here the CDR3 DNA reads TGTGCCAGTAGCCCGAGCCCCACTCGACAGGGCTTTTATCAGCCCCAGCATTTT.

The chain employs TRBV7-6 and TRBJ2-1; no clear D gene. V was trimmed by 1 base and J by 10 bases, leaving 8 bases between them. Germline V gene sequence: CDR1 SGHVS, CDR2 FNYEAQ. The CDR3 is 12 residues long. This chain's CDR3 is CASSLVILEQFF. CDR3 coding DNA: TGTGCCAGCAGCTTAGTTATATTGGAGCAGTTCTTC.

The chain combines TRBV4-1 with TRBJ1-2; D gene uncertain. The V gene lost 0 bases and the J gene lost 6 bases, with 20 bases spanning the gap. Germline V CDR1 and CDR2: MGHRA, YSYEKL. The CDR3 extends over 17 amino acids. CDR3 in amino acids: CASSQESLAQTFDGYTF. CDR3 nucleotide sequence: TGCGCCAGCAGCCAAGAAAGCTTGGCACAGACCTTCGATGGCTACACCTTC.

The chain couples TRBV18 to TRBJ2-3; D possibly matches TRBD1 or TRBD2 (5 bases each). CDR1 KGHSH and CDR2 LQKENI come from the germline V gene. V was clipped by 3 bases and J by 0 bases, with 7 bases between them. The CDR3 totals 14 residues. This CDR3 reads CASSPGVSTDTQYF. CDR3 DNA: TGTGCCAGCTCACCGGGGGTAAGCACAGATACGCAGTATTTT.

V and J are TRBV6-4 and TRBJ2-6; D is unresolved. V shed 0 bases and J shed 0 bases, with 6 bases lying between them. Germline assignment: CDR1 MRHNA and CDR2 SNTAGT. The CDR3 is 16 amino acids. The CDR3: CASSDSQNSGANVLTF. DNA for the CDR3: TGTGCCAGCAGTGACTCACAAAACTCTGGGGCCAACGTCCTGACTTTC.

The CDR3 here is CASSEALWTAYGYTF. In DNA, the CDR3 is TGTGCCAGCAGTGAAGCGCTATGGACGGCCTATGGCTACACCTTC. V is TRBV6-1 and J is TRBJ1-2; no clear D gene. Trimming took 0 bases from V and 4 from J, leaving 12 bases between them. The CDR3 is 15 residues long. CDR1 and CDR2 from the germline V gene are MNHNS and SASEGT.

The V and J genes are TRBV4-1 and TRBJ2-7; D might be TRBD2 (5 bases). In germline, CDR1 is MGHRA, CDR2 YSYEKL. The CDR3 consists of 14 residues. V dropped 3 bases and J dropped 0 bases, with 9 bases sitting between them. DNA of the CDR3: TGCGCCAGCAGCCACACCGGGGTCTCCTACGAGCAGTACTTC. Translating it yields CASSHTGVSYEQYF.

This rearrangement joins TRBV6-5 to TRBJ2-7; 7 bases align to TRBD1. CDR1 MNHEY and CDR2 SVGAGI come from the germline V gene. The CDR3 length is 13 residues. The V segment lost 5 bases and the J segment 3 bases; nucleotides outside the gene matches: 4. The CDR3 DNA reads TGTGCCAGCAGTGATTACAGGGGCTACGAGCAGTACTTC. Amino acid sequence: CASSDYRGYEQYF.

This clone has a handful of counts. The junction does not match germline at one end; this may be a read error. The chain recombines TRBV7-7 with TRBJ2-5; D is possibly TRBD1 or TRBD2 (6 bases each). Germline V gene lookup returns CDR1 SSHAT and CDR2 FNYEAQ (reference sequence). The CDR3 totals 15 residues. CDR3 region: CASSRGLQARETQYF. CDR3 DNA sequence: TGTGCTAGCAGCCGGGGGCTGCAGGCGCGGGAGACCCAGTACTTC.

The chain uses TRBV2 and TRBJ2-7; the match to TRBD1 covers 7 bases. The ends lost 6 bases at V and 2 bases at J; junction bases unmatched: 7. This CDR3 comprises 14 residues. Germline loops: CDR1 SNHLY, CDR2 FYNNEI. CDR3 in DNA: TGTGCCAGCAGCCAGGGGGACATTCCCTACGAGCAGTACTTC. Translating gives CASSQGDIPYEQYF.

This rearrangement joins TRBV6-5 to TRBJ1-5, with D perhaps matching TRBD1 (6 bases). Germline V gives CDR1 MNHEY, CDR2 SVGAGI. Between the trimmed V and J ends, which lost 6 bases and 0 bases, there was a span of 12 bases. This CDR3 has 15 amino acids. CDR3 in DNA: TGTGCCAGCAGGTCGGGGGGCGGTAGCAATCAGCCCCAGCATTTT. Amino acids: CASRSGGGSNQPQHF.

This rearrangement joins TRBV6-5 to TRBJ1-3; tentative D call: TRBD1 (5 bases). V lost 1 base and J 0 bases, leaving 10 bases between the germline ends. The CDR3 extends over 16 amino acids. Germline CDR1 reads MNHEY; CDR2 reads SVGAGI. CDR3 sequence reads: CASSYLDGGSGNTIYF. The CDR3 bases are TGTGCCAGCAGTTACTTGGACGGGGGCTCTGGAAACACCATATATTTT.